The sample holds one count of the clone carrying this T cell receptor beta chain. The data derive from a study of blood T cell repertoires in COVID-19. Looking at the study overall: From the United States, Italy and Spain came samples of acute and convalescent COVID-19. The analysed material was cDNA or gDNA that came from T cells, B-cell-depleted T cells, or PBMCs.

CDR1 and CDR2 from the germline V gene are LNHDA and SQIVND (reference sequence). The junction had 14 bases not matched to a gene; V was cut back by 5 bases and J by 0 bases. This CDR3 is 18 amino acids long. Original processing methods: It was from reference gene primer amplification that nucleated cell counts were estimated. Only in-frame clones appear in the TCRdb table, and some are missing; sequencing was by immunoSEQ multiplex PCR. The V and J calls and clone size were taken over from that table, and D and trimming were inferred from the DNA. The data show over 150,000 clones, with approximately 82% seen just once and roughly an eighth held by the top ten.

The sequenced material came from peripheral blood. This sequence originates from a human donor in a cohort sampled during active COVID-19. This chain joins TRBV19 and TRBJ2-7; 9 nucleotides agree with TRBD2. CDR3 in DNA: TGTGCCAGTAGTGCTAGGATCTCACTAGCGGGTGCCTCCTACGAGCAGTACTTC. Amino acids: CASSARISLAGASYEQYF.